This TCR beta chain was observed in a study of shared clonotypes between healthy human individuals. Study-wide findings and caveats: What limited the represented genetic and exposure-history diversity was the small number of donors. Among the subsets, naive ones generally showed larger estimated richness than memory ones.

Regarding this clone: Its antigen is undetermined.

The input for sorted-subset replicate PCRs was around 0.2 ug DNA, 25,000 to 35,000 T cell genomes. Repertoires were generated with immunoSEQ multiplex PCR, while TCRdb's copy carries only in-frame clones and drops some. The table shows a few million clones, with 85% to 95% occurring only once. The CD4+ fraction was divided into a CD45RA+ naive subset and a CD45RA-negative memory subset. The receptor comes from a man aged 18 to 29 in good health. The sequencing input was naive CD4+ T cells sorted from blood. Subset given: CD45RA+ positively selected.

The DNA for the CDR3 is TGCAGCGTTAATTGGGGGCTTGGGGAAAAACTGTTTTTT. It is translated as CSVNWGLGEKLFF. This chain uses TRBV29-1 with TRBJ1-4; D might be TRBD1 (6 bases). The CDR3 extends over 13 amino acids. The ends were cut back, 5 bases at V and 8 bases at J, with 15 bases in the middle. CDR1 SQVTM and CDR2 ANQGSEA come from the germline V gene.